This T cell receptor (beta chain) was recorded in a study of CD8 T cells in Susac syndrome. The wider study: Fewer than ten of the sequenced Susac syndrome patients were in remission, and roughly 6 had active disease.

On this clonotype: The antigen is not known.

Study conclusions and caveats: CD4+ T cell repertoires in Susac syndrome lacked clonal expansion.

The RNA, 0.5 to 1 ug, was put through reverse transcription using random hexamers. TCRdb called the immunoSEQ multiplex PCR reads again in MiXCR, with one record for every CDR3 protein. The sample has more than 85,000 distinct CDR3 sequences, roughly 94% seen once. V gave up 5 bases and J gave up 4 bases, with 14 bases separating them. This CDR3 comprises 14 residues. The specimen was CD4+ T cells from PBMCs. The sequence derives from a human donor with Susac syndrome. The chain joins TRBV12-3 or TRBV12-4 to TRBJ1-2; tentative D call: TRBD1 (5 bases). Here the CDR3 DNA reads TGTGCCAGCAGTCAGGCCACTGGGGGCTATGGCTACACCTTC. It encodes CASSQATGGYGYTF.